The 4 T cell receptor beta chains listed next were all sequenced from one sample in a study of blood T cell repertoires in COVID-19. Here immunoSEQ multiplex PCR was the method, and the copy in TCRdb shows in-frame clones only, minus some. The data hold around 100,000 clones, with 69% observed a single time. Sequencing input: peripheral blood. The receptors come from a man at least 80 years old with acute or convalescent COVID-19.

The V gene is TRBV11-2, the J gene TRBJ2-1; the match to TRBD2 covers 7 bases. The V segment lost 5 bases and the J segment 9 bases; nucleotides outside the gene matches: 10. CDR1 is SGHAT and CDR2 is FQNNGV in the germline V gene. The CDR3 loop spans 14 amino acids. CDR3: CASSLNLLASEQFF. In nucleotides, the CDR3 is TGTGCCAGCAGCCTAAACCTACTAGCGAGTGAGCAGTTCTTC.

This CDR3 is CASSLMTTIYNEQFF. The CDR3 DNA is TGTGCCAGCAGCTTAATGACTACGATCTACAATGAGCAGTTCTTC. The V gene is TRBV9, the J gene TRBJ2-1; possible D gene TRBD2, 5 bases. The ends were cut back, 4 bases at V and 3 bases at J, with 14 bases in the middle. The CDR3 covers 15 residues. Per germline, CDR1 SGDLS and CDR2 YYNGEE.

This clone has more than one count but fewer than ten. V is TRBV28 and J is TRBJ1-2; the D gene is possibly TRBD1 (5 bases). This CDR3 has 17 residues. Deletions cut 7 bases from V and 6 bases from J, with 27 bases between. Germline CDR1 and CDR2: MDHEN and SYDVKM. The CDR3 DNA follows: TGTGCCAGCATACAAGGAGGGGATGGGCAGCGACGCCATGGCTACACCTTC. This translates into CASIQGGDGQRRHGYTF.

This clone was seen ten or more times. This chain uses TRBV25-1 with TRBJ2-7; tentative D call: TRBD2 (7 bases). This CDR3 has 15 residues. Trimming cost V 8 bases and J 0 bases, with 17 bases left between them. Germline CDR1 MGHDK, CDR2 SYGVNS. The CDR3 coding sequence is TGTGCCAGCTCGGGGGGCGGCGGAGTCTCCTACGAGCAGTACTTC. It codes for CASSGGGGVSYEQYF.